This is a list of T cell receptor beta chains from one sample in a study of molecular identifiers for immune sequencing clone quantification. TCRdb fed the PCR reads into MiXCR, producing one record per CDR3 protein. Among 90,000 or so distinct CDR3 sequences listed, about 23% were seen once. The sample consisted of naive CD8+ T cells from blood, with Jurkat cell RNA spiked in. These receptors were collected from a human donor in good health. Some libraries in this study had Jurkat cell RNA spiked in. CDR3s include the opening cysteine and the closing phenylalanine or tryptophan. A D gene is named only where the DNA matches it firmly. For some rows the clone size is stated as once, few or many, or as a class when expanded; others skip it.

cdr3_nt	cdr3_aa	clone_size	d_call	j_call	v_call
TGCAGCGTTAGTCCGGGGGGTTTGAATGAGCAGTTCTTC	CSVSPGGLNEQFF	many	TRBD2	TRBJ2-1	TRBV29-1
TGTGCCACCCAGCGGGAGAGTGGGTCCTACGAGCAGTACTTC	CATQRESGSYEQYF	many	TRBD2	TRBJ2-7	TRBV5-4
TGTGCCACCAGCAGAGATAGAAGGGACGACGAGCAGTACTTC	CATSRDRRDDEQYF	.	.	TRBJ2-7	TRBV15
TGTGCCAGCAGCTTAGTGGGACAGGGGGCGGTCGGCACTGAAGCTTTCTTT	CASSLVGQGAVGTEAFF	.	TRBD1	TRBJ1-1	TRBV7-9
TGTGCCAGCAGCTTGACGTATTCTCCCGGGGATACGCAGTATTTT	CASSLTYSPGDTQYF	many	.	TRBJ2-3	TRBV5-4
TGTGCCAGTAGTCAGGGCGGTGAGCAGTTCTTC	CASSQGGEQFF	many	.	TRBJ2-1	TRBV19
TGTGCCAGCAGGCGGGTCATGAGCACAGATACGCAGTATTTT	CASRRVMSTDTQYF	few	.	TRBJ2-3	TRBV2
TGTGCCAGCAGTTACTTCCTTTTAGCAGCTACGCAGTATTTT	CASSYFLLAATQYF	few	.	TRBJ2-3	TRBV6-2/TRBV6-3
TGCAGCGTTGAAGATCCGGAGACAGGGGGCTACGAGCAGTACTTC	CSVEDPETGGYEQYF	many	TRBD1	TRBJ2-7	TRBV29-1
TGTGTCAGCAGTGACAGATTAAAATACAATGAGCAGTTCTTC	CVSSDRLKYNEQFF	.	.	TRBJ2-1	TRBV6-1
TGTGCCAGCAGCCAACGGGGGGGGTACGAGCAGTACTTC	CASSQRGGYEQYF	few	TRBD2	TRBJ2-7	TRBV14
TGTGCCAGCAGTTCCGGGCCCCACACCGGGGAGCTGTTTTTT	CASSSGPHTGELFF	many	.	TRBJ2-2	TRBV2
TGTGCCAGCAATACCGGGACAGGGTCGGACGAGCAGTACTTC	CASNTGTGSDEQYF	few	TRBD1	TRBJ2-7	TRBV12-3/TRBV12-4
TGTGCCAGTAGTATAGGTCAGACTGAAGCTTTCTTT	CASSIGQTEAFF	many	.	TRBJ1-1	TRBV19
TGTGCCTGCAGCTTAGATGGACTAGCGGGCAATGAGCAGTTCTTC	CACSLDGLAGNEQFF	.	TRBD2	TRBJ2-1	TRBV7-6
TGCACCAGCAGCCAGAGTCGGGGTAGCTACAAGCAGTACTTC	CTSSQSRGSYKQYF	.	.	TRBJ2-7	TRBV4-3
TGTGCCAGCAGTTCCCTCAGAAGCACAGATACGCAGTATTTT	CASSSLRSTDTQYF	many	.	TRBJ2-3	TRBV27
TGTGCCAGCAGTTTGCTCGGGACTAGCGGCACAGATACGCAGTATTTT	CASSLLGTSGTDTQYF	many	TRBD2	TRBJ2-3	TRBV27
TGTGCCAGCAGTCCGCGCGCCGGGACACAACTCTATGGCTACACCTTC	CASSPRAGTQLYGYTF	.	.	TRBJ1-2	TRBV27
TGTGCCAGCTCACCCCTCGGAGCAAGCGAGCAGTACTTC	CASSPLGASEQYF	few	.	TRBJ2-7	TRBV18
TGTGCCAGTCAACATAAGACCTACAATGAGCAGTTCTTC	CASQHKTYNEQFF	.	.	TRBJ2-1	TRBV25-1
TGTGCCAGCAGCTGGGGAGACGGGGCCGCCGTCCTGACTTTC	CASSWGDGAAVLTF	.	.	TRBJ2-6	TRBV7-9
TGTGCCAGTAAACGGGACAGGGTACGCTCTGGGGCCAACGTCCTGACTTTC	CASKRDRVRSGANVLTF	.	TRBD1	TRBJ2-6	TRBV6-2/TRBV6-3
TGTGCCAGCATTAGCGGCCTCAGCTCCTACAATGAGCAGTTCTTC	CASISGLSSYNEQFF	.	.	TRBJ2-1	TRBV6-6
TGCAGCGTTGATGAGGTGGAGAGCACAGATACGCAGTATTTT	CSVDEVESTDTQYF	many	.	TRBJ2-3	TRBV29-1
TGCGCCAGCAGTGAGCAAGGGACAGGAGTGTTGGATGAGCAGTTCTTC	CASSEQGTGVLDEQFF	many	TRBD1	TRBJ2-1	TRBV10-2
TGCGCCAGCAGCCCCCGTCGAGGACAGGGCCCTGAAGCTTTCTTT	CASSPRRGQGPEAFF	few	TRBD1	TRBJ1-1	TRBV4-3
TGCGCCAGCAGCCTCATCGGGACTAGCGGGGGGGGGCTAGGGGATGAGCAGTTCTTC	CASSLIGTSGGGLGDEQFF	once	TRBD2	TRBJ2-1	TRBV4-1
TGTGCCAGCAGCTTCAGGGGTAGCTCCTACAATGAGCAGTTCTTC	CASSFRGSSYNEQFF	.	.	TRBJ2-1	TRBV11-2
TGCAGTGCTAGAGACACAGGGGACACTGAAGCTTTCTTT	CSARDTGDTEAFF	many	TRBD1	TRBJ1-1	TRBV20-1
TGTGCCAGCAGTGGGAGCGGGGGAGCCAAAAACATTCAGTACTTC	CASSGSGGAKNIQYF	.	TRBD2	TRBJ2-4	TRBV27
TGCGCCAGCACAAACTTCTACCTGGGACAGAATTACTACGAGCAGTACTTC	CASTNFYLGQNYYEQYF	many	TRBD1	TRBJ2-7	TRBV5-1
TGTGCCAGTAGTATCGGAGGGGGCGAGCAGTACTTC	CASSIGGGEQYF	.	.	TRBJ2-7	TRBV19
TGCAGTGCCACTAGCGGGATAGTCGATGAGCAGTTCTTC	CSATSGIVDEQFF	.	TRBD2	TRBJ2-1	TRBV20-1
TGTGCCAGCAGCCGACCGCTAGCGGCATATGAGCAGTTCTTC	CASSRPLAAYEQFF	.	TRBD2	TRBJ2-1	TRBV7-9
TGTGCCAGCAGCTTAGGCGGCGGGAGGAACACCGGGGAGCTGTTTTTT	CASSLGGGRNTGELFF	few	TRBD2	TRBJ2-2	TRBV13
TGTGCCGGCAGTTACGGAGTCCAAGAGACCCAGTACTTC	CAGSYGVQETQYF	once	.	TRBJ2-5	TRBV27
TGTGCCAGCAGCTGGACTAGCGGTTACTCCTACAATGAGCAGTTCTTC	CASSWTSGYSYNEQFF	.	TRBD2	TRBJ2-1	TRBV3-1
TGTGCCAGCAGCCAAGTGACCGGGGGGGCCGTAGATACGCAGTATTTT	CASSQVTGGAVDTQYF	many	TRBD2	TRBJ2-3	TRBV3-1